This T cell receptor beta chain was recorded in a study of cytomegalovirus exposure and HLA in healthy donors. This clone has more than one count but fewer than ten. What it binds is not known. Trimming cost V 7 bases and J 1 base, with 10 bases left between them. Germline lookup yields CDR1 LNHDA and CDR2 SQIVND (reference sequence). The CDR3 is 13 amino acids. Primers for the PCR totalled 60 Vbeta and 13 Jbeta. Using immunoSEQ multiplex PCR, the repertoire was profiled, and TCRdb retains in-frame clones only, with some absent. The sample consists of approximately 140,000 clones, approximately 79% of them appearing once. General study findings and limits: The authors later linked a missense DCLRE1C variant to TCR beta V- and J-gene trimming.

The sequenced sample consisted of PBMCs. V and J are TRBV19 and TRBJ1-1; D possibly corresponds to TRBD1 (5 bases). This TCR was recovered from a man between 45 and 60 years old in good health and CMV-seropositive. The DNA of the CDR3 is TGTGCCAGTACGACCAGGGAGAACACTGAAGCTTTCTTT. As protein: CASTTRENTEAFF.